The rows below give T cell receptor beta chains drawn from one sample of a study of blood T cell repertoires in COVID-19. Repertoires were generated with immunoSEQ multiplex PCR, while TCRdb's copy carries only in-frame clones and drops some. Counted here are about 240,000 clones, around 90% occurring once; the ten biggest clones make up 7.2%. The sequenced sample consisted of peripheral blood. These receptors all stem from a man between 60 and 75 years old who had recovered from COVID-19. Each CDR3 is given with its conserved first and last residue. Fields, in order: clone size, D gene, V gene, J gene, CDR3 DNA, CDR3 protein. A D gene is named only where the DNA matches it firmly. Not all rows give a size; the values are once, few, many and, for expanded clones, a class.

.	.	TRBV7-9	TRBJ1-2	TGTGCCAGCAGCTTAGGATCCCAGGGGAACTATGGCTACACCTTC	CASSLGSQGNYGYTF
.	.	TRBV13	TRBJ1-3	TGTGCCAGCAGCTTAGCCAGCGCTGGAAACACCATATATTTT	CASSLASAGNTIYF
.	TRBD2	TRBV3-1/TRBV3-2	TRBJ2-4	TGTGCCAGCAGCCACGTAGCGGGGGGATCCAAAAACATTCAGTACTTC	CASSHVAGGSKNIQYF
once	TRBD2	TRBV19	TRBJ2-7	TGTGCCAGTAGTTCCGGGAGGGGCTCCGAGCAGTACTTC	CASSSGRGSEQYF
.	.	TRBV3-1/TRBV3-2	TRBJ1-4	TGTGCCAGCAGCCAAGAAGGCGGAACAACTAATGAAAAACTGTTTTTT	CASSQEGGTTNEKLFF
.	TRBD1	TRBV9	TRBJ2-7	TGTGCCAGCAGCTATGACAGGGGAACTGGCGAGCAGTACTTC	CASSYDRGTGEQYF
.	.	TRBV9	TRBJ1-3	TGTGCCAGCAGCCCGGACGGAGGGAGCTCTGGAAACACCATATATTTT	CASSPDGGSSGNTIYF
once	.	TRBV7-6	TRBJ2-3	TGTGCCAGCAGCTTAGCCCTCACAGGGAAGGATACGCAGTATTTT	CASSLALTGKDTQYF
.	.	TRBV18	TRBJ2-7	TGTGCCAGCTCACTTTACTACGAGCAGTACTTC	CASSLYYEQYF
.	.	TRBV6-5	TRBJ1-1	TGTGCCAGCATAGGGTGGGGGGGCACTGAAGCTTTCTTT	CASIGWGGTEAFF
.	.	TRBV6-5	TRBJ1-3	TGTGCCAGCAGTTACTCGGGGCAGGAACGTAGAAACACCATATATTTT	CASSYSGQERRNTIYF
.	TRBD1	TRBV11-2	TRBJ2-7	TGTGCCAGCAGCCCGGAACAGGGGGTCTCCTACGAGCAGTACTTC	CASSPEQGVSYEQYF
.	TRBD2	TRBV29-1	TRBJ2-3	TGCAGCGCCGCTCGGGTGACTAGCGGGACGGCTCCGCAGTATTTT	CSAARVTSGTAPQYF
.	.	TRBV10-3	TRBJ1-2	TGTGCCATCAGAGCCCGTTGGACAGACTATGGCTACACCTTC	CAIRARWTDYGYTF
.	.	TRBV11-2	TRBJ1-2	TGTGCCAGCAGCTTAGATCATAGCAGACCGATAGTAAACTATGGCTACACCTTC	CASSLDHSRPIVNYGYTF
.	.	TRBV15	TRBJ1-2	TGTGCCACAGGTCAGGGTAACTATGGCTACACCTTC	CATGQGNYGYTF